This T cell receptor (beta chain) derives from a study of CD8 T cells in ankylosing spondylitis. General study points: Reportedly, matched ankylosing spondylitis synovial fluid was significantly enriched for disease-linked clones. A TCR beta motif of several highly homologous variants appeared characteristic of ankylosing spondylitis blood. In peripheral blood, disease-linked CD8+ clones occurred at relatively low frequencies. Some motif variants had been reported before (in reactive arthritis synovial fluid and blood).

Per the germline V gene, CDR1 is SGHVS and CDR2 is FQNEAQ. V lost 5 bases and J lost 9, with 13 bases in between. CDR3 length: 12 amino acids. This clonotype was counted ten times or more. The antigen is not known. Generation of TCR beta libraries employed quantitative 5'-RACE incorporating molecular barcodes. TCRdb passed the 5' RACE reads through MiXCR, listing each CDR3 protein once. This sample has about 510,000 distinct CDR3 sequences; under 5.5% occur once, and the top ten carry around 3.6%. The receptor was isolated from a male donor with ankylosing spondylitis. The chain links TRBV7-8 to TRBJ1-2; D ambiguous. Sequencing was done on a sample of blood, either unsorted or a sorted T cell fraction (not recorded which). The CDR3 here is CASSLPGSRYTF. Here the CDR3 DNA reads TGTGCCAGCAGCCTGCCCGGGAGTCGCTACACCTTC.